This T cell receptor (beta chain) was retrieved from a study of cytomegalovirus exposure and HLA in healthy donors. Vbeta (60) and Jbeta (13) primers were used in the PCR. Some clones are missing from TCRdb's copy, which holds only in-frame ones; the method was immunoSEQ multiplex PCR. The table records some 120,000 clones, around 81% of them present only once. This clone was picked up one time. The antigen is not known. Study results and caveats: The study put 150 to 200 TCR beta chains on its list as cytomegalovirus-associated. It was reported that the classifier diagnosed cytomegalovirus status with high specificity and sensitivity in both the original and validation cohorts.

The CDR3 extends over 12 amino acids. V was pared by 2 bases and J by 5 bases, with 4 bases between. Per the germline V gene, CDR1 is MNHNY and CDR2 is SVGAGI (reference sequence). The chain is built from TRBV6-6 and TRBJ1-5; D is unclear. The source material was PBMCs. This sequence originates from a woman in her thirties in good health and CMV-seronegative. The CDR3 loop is CASSYQYQPQHF. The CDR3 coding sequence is TGTGCCAGCAGTTACCAATATCAGCCCCAGCATTTT.